This T cell receptor (beta chain) emerged from a study of T cells in Graves' hyperthyroidism and ophthalmopathy. What was amplified from RNA transcripts were TCR beta CDR3 regions. When the TCR CDR3 underwent first-round RT-PCR, the HTBI primer set was used. TCRdb re-called the multiplex PCR reads through MiXCR, storing one row per CDR3 protein. The table records fewer than 450,000 distinct CDR3 sequences, approximately 17% of them present only once. Thyroid ultrasound, orbital computed tomography, clinical symptoms, and serum thyroxine and TRAb underpinned diagnoses. CDR3 size: 13 residues. Trimming removed 7 bases from V and 0 bases from J, with 9 bases in between. This clonotype was detected many times.

The sample was blood. The receptor was derived from a man in his late teens or twenties with Graves' ophthalmopathy. The chain links TRBV12-3 or TRBV12-4 to TRBJ1-1; D unresolved. The CDR3 sequence: CASTTRVNTEAFF. The CDR3 bases are TGTGCCAGCACCACCCGCGTGAACACTGAAGCTTTCTTT.